This T cell receptor beta chain was found in a study of PD-L1 blockade in urothelial cancer. Overall study context: About 90% of the roughly 30 patients were men who had bladder-origin urothelial cancer.

Synthetic TCR analog templates were added to each PCR reaction. Measured with immunoSEQ multiplex PCR; TCRdb has only the in-frame clones, and not every one. The sample has about 30,000 clones, about four fifths seen once. Whole-study results and caveats: Tumor-linked clones in blood grew more by 3 weeks in durable-benefit patients.

The time point was: peripheral blood 6 weeks after treatment start. Sample contribution per patient ranged from 1 to 8, covering pretreatment and on-treatment. Per the germline V gene, CDR1 is LGHNA and CDR2 is YNFKEQ. The CDR3 runs 16 residues. V was cut by 0 bases and J by 4 bases, with 15 bases left in between. Comments on this clone: Its antigen is not identified.

Specimen: PBMCs, collected around atezolizumab (anti-PD-L1) treatment. The receptor comes from a man in his 70s with urothelial cancer. The V gene is TRBV4-2, the J gene TRBJ1-1, with TRBD1 as a possible D gene (5 bases). The CDR3 here is CASSQDLALGGTEAFF. In DNA form, the CDR3 reads TGTGCCAGCAGCCAAGATCTGGCCCTCGGGGGCACTGAAGCTTTCTTT.